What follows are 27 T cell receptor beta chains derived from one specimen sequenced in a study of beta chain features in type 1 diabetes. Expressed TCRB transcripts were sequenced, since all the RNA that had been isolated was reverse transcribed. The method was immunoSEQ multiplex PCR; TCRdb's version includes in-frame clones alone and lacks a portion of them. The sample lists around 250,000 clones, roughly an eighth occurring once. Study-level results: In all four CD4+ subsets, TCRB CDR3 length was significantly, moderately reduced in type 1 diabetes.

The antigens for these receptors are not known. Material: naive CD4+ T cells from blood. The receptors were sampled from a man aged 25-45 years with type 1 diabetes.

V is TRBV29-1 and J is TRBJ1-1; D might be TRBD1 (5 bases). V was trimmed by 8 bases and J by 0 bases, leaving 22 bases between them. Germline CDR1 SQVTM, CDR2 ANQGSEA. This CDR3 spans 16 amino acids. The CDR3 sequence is CSSLSRQGSVNTEAFF. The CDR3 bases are TGCAGCTCTCTCTCGAGGCAGGGCAGTGTGAACACTGAAGCTTTCTTT. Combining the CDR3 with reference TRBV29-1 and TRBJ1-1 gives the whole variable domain SAVISQKPSRDICQRGTSLTIQCQVDSQVTMMFWYRQQPGQSLTLIATANQGSEATYESGFVIDKFPISRPNLTFSTLTVSNMSPEDSSIYLCSSLSRQGSVNTEAFFGQGTRLTVV.

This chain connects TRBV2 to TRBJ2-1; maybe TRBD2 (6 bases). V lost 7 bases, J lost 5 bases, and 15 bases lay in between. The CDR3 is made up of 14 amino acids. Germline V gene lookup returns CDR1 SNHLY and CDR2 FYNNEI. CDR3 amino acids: CASKGGLHDNEQFF. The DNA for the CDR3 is TGTGCCAGCAAGGGTGGACTACACGACAATGAGCAGTTCTTC.

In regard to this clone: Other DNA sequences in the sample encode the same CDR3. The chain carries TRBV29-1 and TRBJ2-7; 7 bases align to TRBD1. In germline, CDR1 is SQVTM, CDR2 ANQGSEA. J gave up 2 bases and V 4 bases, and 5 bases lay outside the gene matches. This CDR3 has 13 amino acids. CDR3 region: CSVGQGLTYEQYF. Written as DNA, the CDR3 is TGCAGCGTTGGACAGGGATTAACCTACGAGCAGTACTTC.

The CDR3 DNA reads as TGTGCCAGCTCACCACAGCCGGGACAGGGGACTCACACTGAAGCTTTCTTT. This codes for CASSPQPGQGTHTEAFF. This chain uses TRBV18 with TRBJ1-1; TRBD1 matches at 10 bases. From germline, CDR1 is KGHSH and CDR2 LQKENI. The CDR3 consists of 17 residues. The ends lost 1 base at V and 3 bases at J; junction bases unmatched: 8.

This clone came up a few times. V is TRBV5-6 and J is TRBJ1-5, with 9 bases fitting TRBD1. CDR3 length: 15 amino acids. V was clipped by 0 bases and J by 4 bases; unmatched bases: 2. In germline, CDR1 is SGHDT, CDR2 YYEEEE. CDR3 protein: CASSLGGTGNQPQHF. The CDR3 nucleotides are TGTGCCAGCAGCTTGGGGGGGACAGGGAATCAGCCCCAGCATTTT.

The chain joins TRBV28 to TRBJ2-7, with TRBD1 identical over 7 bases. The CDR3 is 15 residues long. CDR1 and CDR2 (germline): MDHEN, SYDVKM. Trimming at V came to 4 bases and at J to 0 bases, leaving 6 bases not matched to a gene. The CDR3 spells CASSSTTGFSYEQYF. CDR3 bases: TGTGCCAGCAGTTCTACGACAGGGTTCTCCTACGAGCAGTACTTC.

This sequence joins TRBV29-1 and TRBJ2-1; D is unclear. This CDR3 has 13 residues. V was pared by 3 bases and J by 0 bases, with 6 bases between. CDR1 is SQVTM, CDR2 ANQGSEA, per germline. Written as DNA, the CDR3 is TGCAGCGTTGATTCTAGCTCCTACAATGAGCAGTTCTTC. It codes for CSVDSSSYNEQFF.

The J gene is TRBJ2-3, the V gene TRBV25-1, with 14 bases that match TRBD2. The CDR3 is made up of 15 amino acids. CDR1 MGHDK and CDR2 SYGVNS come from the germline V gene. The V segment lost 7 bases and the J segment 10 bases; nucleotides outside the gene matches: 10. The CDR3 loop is CASTTSGRAETAQYF. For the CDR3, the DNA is TGTGCCAGCACGACTAGCGGGAGGGCCGAAACCGCGCAGTATTTT. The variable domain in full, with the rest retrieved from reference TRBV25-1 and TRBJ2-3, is EADIYQTPRYLVIGTGKKITLECSQTMGHDKMYWYQQDPGMELHLIHYSYGVNSTEKGDLSSESTVSRIRTEHFPLTLESARPSHTSQYLCASTTSGRAETAQYFGPGTRLTVL.

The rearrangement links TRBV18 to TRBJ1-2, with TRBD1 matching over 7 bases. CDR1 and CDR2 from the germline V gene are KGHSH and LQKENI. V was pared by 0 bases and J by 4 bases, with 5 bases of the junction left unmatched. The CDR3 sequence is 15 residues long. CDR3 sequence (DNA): TGTGCCAGCTCACCACCCGGGACAGTGCCCTATGGCTACACCTTC. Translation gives CASSPPGTVPYGYTF.

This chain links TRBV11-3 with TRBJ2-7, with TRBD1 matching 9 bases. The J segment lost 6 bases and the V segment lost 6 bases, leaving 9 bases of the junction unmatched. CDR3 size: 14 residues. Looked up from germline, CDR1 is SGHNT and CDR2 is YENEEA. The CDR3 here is CASSEQGAGAEQYF. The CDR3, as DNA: TGTGCCAGCAGTGAACAGGGGGCCGGGGCCGAGCAGTACTTC.

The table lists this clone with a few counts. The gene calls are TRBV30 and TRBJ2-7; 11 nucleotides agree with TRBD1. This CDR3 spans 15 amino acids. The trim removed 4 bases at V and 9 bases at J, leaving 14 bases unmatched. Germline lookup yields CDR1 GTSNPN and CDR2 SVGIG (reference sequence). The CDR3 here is CAWTSGQGGPRGQYF. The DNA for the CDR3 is TGTGCCTGGACGTCGGGACAGGGGGGTCCCCGGGGGCAGTACTTC.

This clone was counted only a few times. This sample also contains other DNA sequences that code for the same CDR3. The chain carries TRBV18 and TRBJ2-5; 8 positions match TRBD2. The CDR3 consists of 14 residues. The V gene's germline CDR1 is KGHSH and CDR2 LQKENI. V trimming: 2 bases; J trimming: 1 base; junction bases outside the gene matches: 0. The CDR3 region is CASSPTSGQETQYF. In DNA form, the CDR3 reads TGTGCCAGCTCACCAACTAGCGGCCAAGAGACCCAGTACTTC.

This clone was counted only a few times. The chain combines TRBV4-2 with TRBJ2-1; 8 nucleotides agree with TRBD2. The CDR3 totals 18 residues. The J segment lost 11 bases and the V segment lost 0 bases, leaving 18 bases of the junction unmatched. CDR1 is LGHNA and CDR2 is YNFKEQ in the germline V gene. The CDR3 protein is CASSQESGSTNNPMKQFF. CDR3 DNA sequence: TGTGCCAGCAGCCAAGAAAGCGGGAGTACCAATAACCCAATGAAGCAGTTCTTC.

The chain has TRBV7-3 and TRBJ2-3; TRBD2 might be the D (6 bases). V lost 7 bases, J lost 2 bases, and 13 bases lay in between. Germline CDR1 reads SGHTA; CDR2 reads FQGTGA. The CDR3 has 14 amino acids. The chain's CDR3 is CASTLGGSTDTQYF. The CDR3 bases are TGTGCCAGCACCCTCGGGGGTTCCACAGATACGCAGTATTTT. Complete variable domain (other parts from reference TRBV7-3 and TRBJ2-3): GAGVSQTPSNKVTEKGKYVELRCDPISGHTALYWYRQSLGQGPEFLIYFQGTGAADDSGLPNDRFFAVRPEGSVSTLKIQRTERGDSAVYLCASTLGGSTDTQYFGPGTRLTVL.

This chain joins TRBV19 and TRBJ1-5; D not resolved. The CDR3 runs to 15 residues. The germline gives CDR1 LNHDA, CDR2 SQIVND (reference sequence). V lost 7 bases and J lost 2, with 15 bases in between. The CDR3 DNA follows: TGTGCCAGTACCTCCCTCGGAGAGGGCAATCAGCCCCAGCATTTT. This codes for CASTSLGEGNQPQHF.

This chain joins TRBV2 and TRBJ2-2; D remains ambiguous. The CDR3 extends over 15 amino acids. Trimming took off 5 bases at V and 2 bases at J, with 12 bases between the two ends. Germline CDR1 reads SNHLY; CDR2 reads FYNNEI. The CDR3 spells CASSISQKNTGELFF. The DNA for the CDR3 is TGTGCCAGCAGTATAAGTCAGAAAAACACCGGGGAGCTGTTTTTT. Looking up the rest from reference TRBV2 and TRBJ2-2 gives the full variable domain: EPEVTQTPSHQVTQMGQEVILRCVPISNHLYFYWYRQILGQKVEFLVSFYNNEISEKSEIFDDQFSVERPDGSNFTLKIRSTKLEDSAMYFCASSISQKNTGELFFGEGSRLTVL.

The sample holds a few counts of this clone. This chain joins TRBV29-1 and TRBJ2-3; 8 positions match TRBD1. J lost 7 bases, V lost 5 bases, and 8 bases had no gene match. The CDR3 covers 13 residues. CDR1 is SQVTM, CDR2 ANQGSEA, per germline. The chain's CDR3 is CSVYHRQGHTQYF. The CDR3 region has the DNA TGCAGCGTTTACCATAGACAGGGGCATACGCAGTATTTT.

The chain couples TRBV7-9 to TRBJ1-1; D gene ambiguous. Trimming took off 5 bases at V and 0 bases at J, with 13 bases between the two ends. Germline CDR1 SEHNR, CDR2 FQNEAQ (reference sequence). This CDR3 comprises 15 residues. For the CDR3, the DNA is TGTGCCAGCAGCCCGAACTACGTCATGAACACTGAAGCTTTCTTT. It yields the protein CASSPNYVMNTEAFF.

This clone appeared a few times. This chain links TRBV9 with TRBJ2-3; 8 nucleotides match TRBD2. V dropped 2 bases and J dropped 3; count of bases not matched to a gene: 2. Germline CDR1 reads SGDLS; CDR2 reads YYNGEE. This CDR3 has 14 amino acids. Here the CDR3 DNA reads TGTGCCAGCAGCGTTAGCGGGGTTACAGATACGCAGTATTTT. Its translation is CASSVSGVTDTQYF.

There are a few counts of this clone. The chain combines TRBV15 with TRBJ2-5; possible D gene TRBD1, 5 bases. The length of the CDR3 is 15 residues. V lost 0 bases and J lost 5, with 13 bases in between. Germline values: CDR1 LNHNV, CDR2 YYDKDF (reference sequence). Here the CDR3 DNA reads TGTGCCACCAGCAGAGATGGGGCAAAAGGGGAGACCCAGTACTTC. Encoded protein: CATSRDGAKGETQYF.

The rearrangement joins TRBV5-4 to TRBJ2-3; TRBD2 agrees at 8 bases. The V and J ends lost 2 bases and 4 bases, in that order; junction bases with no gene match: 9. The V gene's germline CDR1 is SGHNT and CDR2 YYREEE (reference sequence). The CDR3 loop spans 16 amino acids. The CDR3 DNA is TGTGCCAGCAGCTTTGGCGGGAGGCCCTCCCCAGATACGCAGTATTTT. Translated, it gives CASSFGGRPSPDTQYF.

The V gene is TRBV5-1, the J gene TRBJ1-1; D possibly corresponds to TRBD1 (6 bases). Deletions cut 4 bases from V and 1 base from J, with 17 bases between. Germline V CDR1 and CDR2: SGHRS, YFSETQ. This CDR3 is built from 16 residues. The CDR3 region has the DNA TGCGCCAGCAGCACGCGAGTACAGGGTCCGAACACTGAAGCTTTCTTT. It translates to CASSTRVQGPNTEAFF.

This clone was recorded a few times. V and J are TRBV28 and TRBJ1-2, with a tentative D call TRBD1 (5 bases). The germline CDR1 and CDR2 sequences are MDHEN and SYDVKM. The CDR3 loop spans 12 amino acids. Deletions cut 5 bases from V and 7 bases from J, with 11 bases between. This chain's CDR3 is CASSTGSVGYTF. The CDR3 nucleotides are TGTGCCAGCAGTACAGGTTCGGTTGGCTACACCTTC.

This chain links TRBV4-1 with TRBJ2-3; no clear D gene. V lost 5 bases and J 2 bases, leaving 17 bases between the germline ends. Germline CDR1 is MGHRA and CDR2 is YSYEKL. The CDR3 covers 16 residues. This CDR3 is CASSTTLLRITDTQYF. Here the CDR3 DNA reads TGCGCCAGCAGCACTACTCTCTTGCGGATCACAGATACGCAGTATTTT.

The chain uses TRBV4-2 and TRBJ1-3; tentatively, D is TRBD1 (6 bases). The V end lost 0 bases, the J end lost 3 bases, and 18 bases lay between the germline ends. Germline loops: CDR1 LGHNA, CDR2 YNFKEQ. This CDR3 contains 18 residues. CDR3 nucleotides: TGTGCCAGCAGCCAAGACCCGCTGGCAGGGGCGTTTGGAAACACCATATATTTT. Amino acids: CASSQDPLAGAFGNTIYF.

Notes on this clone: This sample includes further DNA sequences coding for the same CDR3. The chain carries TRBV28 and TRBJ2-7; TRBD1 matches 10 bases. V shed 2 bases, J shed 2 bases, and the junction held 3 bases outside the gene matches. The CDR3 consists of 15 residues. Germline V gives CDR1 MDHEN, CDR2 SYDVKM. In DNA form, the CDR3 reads TGTGCCAGCAGTTTAGCCGGGACAGGGGCCTACGAGCAGTACTTC. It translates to CASSLAGTGAYEQYF.

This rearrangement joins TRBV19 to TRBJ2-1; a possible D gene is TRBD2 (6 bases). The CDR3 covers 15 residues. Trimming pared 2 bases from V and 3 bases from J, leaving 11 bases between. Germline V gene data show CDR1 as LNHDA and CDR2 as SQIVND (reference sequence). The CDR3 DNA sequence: TGTGCCAGTAGTATATCTAGCGTTCACTACAATGAGCAGTTCTTC. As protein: CASSISSVHYNEQFF.